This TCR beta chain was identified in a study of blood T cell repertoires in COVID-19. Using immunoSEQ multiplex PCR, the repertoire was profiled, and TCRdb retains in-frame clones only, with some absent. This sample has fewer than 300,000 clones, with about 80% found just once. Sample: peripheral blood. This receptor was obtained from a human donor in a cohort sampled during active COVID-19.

The chain's CDR3 is CASRPGIGGTEAFF. CDR3 coding DNA: TGTGCCAGCAGGCCTGGGATTGGGGGGACTGAAGCTTTCTTT. This sequence joins TRBV2 and TRBJ1-1; a weak D match, TRBD1 (5 bases). CDR3 size: 14 residues. Germline CDR1 reads SNHLY; CDR2 reads FYNNEI. The V end was cut by 6 bases, the J end by 5 bases, with 16 bases between.